These T cell receptor beta chains were read from a single sample in a study of control samples from healthy donors and cancer patients. Only in-frame clones appear in the TCRdb table, and some are missing; sequencing was by immunoSEQ multiplex PCR. The listing contains about 210,000 clones. The source material was blood. The receptors were gathered from a young woman in good health. The CDR3 runs from the conserved cysteine through the conserved F or W. The order of the fields is D gene, V gene, J gene, CDR3 protein, CDR3 DNA. D genes are given only for firm matches.

d_call: -
v_call: TRBV28
j_call: TRBJ2-5
cdr3_aa: CASSPGLGSRFRETQYF
cdr3_nt: TGTGCCAGCAGCCCCGGGCTGGGTTCGAGATTTCGAGAGACCCAGTACTTC

d_call: -
v_call: TRBV4-1
j_call: TRBJ2-2
cdr3_aa: CASSPPWGVNTGELFF
cdr3_nt: TGCGCCAGCAGCCCCCCCTGGGGGGTGAACACCGGGGAGCTGTTTTTT

d_call: TRBD2
v_call: TRBV7-2
j_call: TRBJ2-7
cdr3_aa: CASSLSGGAFGEQYF
cdr3_nt: TGTGCCAGCAGCCTTAGCGGGGGGGCTTTCGGGGAGCAGTACTTC

d_call: -
v_call: TRBV18
j_call: TRBJ2-5
cdr3_aa: CASSLLREAKETQYF
cdr3_nt: TGTGCCAGCTCACTTCTCAGGGAGGCTAAAGAGACCCAGTACTTC

d_call: -
v_call: TRBV10-3
j_call: TRBJ1-1
cdr3_aa: CAISETGSYGEAFF
cdr3_nt: TGTGCCATCAGTGAGACAGGGAGCTACGGTGAAGCTTTCTTT

d_call: TRBD2
v_call: TRBV25-1
j_call: TRBJ2-5
cdr3_aa: CASSGGLADQETQYF
cdr3_nt: TGTGCCAGCAGTGGGGGACTAGCGGACCAAGAGACCCAGTACTTC

d_call: -
v_call: TRBV6-1
j_call: TRBJ1-5
cdr3_aa: CASSASQQIGGQPQHF
cdr3_nt: TGTGCCAGCAGTGCATCCCAGCAGATCGGCGGGCAGCCCCAGCATTTT

d_call: -
v_call: TRBV5-4
j_call: TRBJ1-5
cdr3_aa: CASSWGGPDQPQHF
cdr3_nt: TGTGCCAGCAGCTGGGGGGGGCCGGATCAGCCCCAGCATTTT

d_call: -
v_call: TRBV7-2
j_call: TRBJ1-6
cdr3_aa: CASTLAGPNNSPLHF
cdr3_nt: TGTGCCAGCACCCTCGCAGGGCCTAATAATTCACCCCTCCACTTT

d_call: -
v_call: TRBV2
j_call: TRBJ1-2
cdr3_aa: CASTRPWTDNYGYTF
cdr3_nt: TGTGCCAGCACCCGCCCTTGGACAGATAACTATGGCTACACCTTC

d_call: -
v_call: TRBV4-1
j_call: TRBJ1-4
cdr3_aa: CASSQVGGTNEKLFF
cdr3_nt: TGCGCCAGCAGCCAAGTAGGTGGCACTAATGAAAAACTGTTTTTT

d_call: -
v_call: TRBV6-2/TRBV6-3
j_call: TRBJ1-6
cdr3_aa: CASSYVGVGSSALHF
cdr3_nt: TGTGCCAGCAGTTACGTAGGGGTGGGTTCGTCGGCCCTCCACTTT

d_call: -
v_call: TRBV28
j_call: TRBJ1-5
cdr3_aa: CASRSGLSGGNQPQHF
cdr3_nt: TGTGCCAGCAGATCCGGACTATCGGGTGGCAATCAGCCCCAGCATTTT

d_call: -
v_call: TRBV7-2
j_call: TRBJ2-7
cdr3_aa: CASSLSLYEQYF
cdr3_nt: TGTGCCAGCAGCTTGTCCCTCTACGAGCAGTACTTC

d_call: -
v_call: TRBV10-3
j_call: TRBJ1-2
cdr3_aa: CAISEGGLGGYTF
cdr3_nt: TGTGCCATCAGTGAGGGGGGGCTCGGTGGCTACACCTTC

d_call: -
v_call: TRBV6-5
j_call: TRBJ1-4
cdr3_aa: CASSPTDTNEKLFF
cdr3_nt: TGTGCCAGCAGTCCGACTGATACTAATGAAAAACTGTTTTTT

d_call: TRBD2
v_call: TRBV7-2
j_call: TRBJ2-7
cdr3_aa: CASSLASAGGPHEQYF
cdr3_nt: TGTGCCAGCAGCTTAGCGTCCGCGGGGGGGCCCCACGAGCAGTACTTC

d_call: TRBD1
v_call: TRBV5-6
j_call: TRBJ2-7
cdr3_aa: CASSLGTGIDEQYF
cdr3_nt: TGTGCCAGCAGCTTGGGGACAGGGATCGACGAGCAGTACTTC

d_call: -
v_call: TRBV19
j_call: TRBJ1-5
cdr3_aa: CASKKWGRPNVQPQHF
cdr3_nt: TGTGCCAGTAAAAAATGGGGCCGCCCGAATGTACAGCCCCAGCATTTT

d_call: TRBD1
v_call: TRBV20-1
j_call: TRBJ1-1
cdr3_aa: CSASKGARNTEAFF
cdr3_nt: TGCAGTGCTAGTAAGGGGGCTCGGAACACTGAAGCTTTCTTT

d_call: -
v_call: TRBV11-2
j_call: TRBJ1-3
cdr3_aa: CASSLDPGRSNTIYF
cdr3_nt: TGTGCCAGCAGCTTAGATCCCGGACGTTCAAACACCATATATTTT

d_call: -
v_call: TRBV27
j_call: TRBJ2-1
cdr3_aa: CASSLSGASYNEQFF
cdr3_nt: TGTGCCAGCAGTTTATCAGGTGCCTCCTACAATGAGCAGTTCTTC

d_call: -
v_call: TRBV5-1
j_call: TRBJ2-7
cdr3_aa: CASQGSYEQYF
cdr3_nt: TGCGCCAGTCAGGGGTCCTACGAGCAGTACTTC

d_call: -
v_call: TRBV6-5
j_call: TRBJ1-1
cdr3_aa: CASRTRKVGAEAFF
cdr3_nt: TGTGCCAGCAGGACGAGAAAGGTGGGGGCTGAAGCTTTCTTT

d_call: -
v_call: TRBV19
j_call: TRBJ2-2
cdr3_aa: CASSINTGELFF
cdr3_nt: TGTGCCAGTAGTATCAACACCGGGGAGCTGTTTTTT

d_call: -
v_call: TRBV4-3
j_call: TRBJ1-1
cdr3_aa: CASSQDRSDTEAFF
cdr3_nt: TGCGCCAGCAGCCAAGATCGCAGTGACACTGAAGCTTTCTTT

d_call: -
v_call: TRBV4-1
j_call: TRBJ2-5
cdr3_aa: CASQDSLGETQYF
cdr3_nt: TGCGCCAGCCAGGACAGTCTGGGGGAGACCCAGTACTTC

d_call: -
v_call: TRBV7-3
j_call: TRBJ1-1
cdr3_aa: CASSFLRRMNTEAFF
cdr3_nt: TGTGCCAGCAGCTTCCTCAGGAGGATGAACACTGAAGCTTTCTTT

d_call: TRBD1
v_call: TRBV27
j_call: TRBJ1-6
cdr3_aa: CASSREGQGAYIPSPLHF
cdr3_nt: TGTGCCAGCAGTAGGGAGGGACAGGGGGCGTATATTCCATCACCCCTCCACTTT

d_call: -
v_call: TRBV4-2
j_call: TRBJ2-7
cdr3_aa: CASSRRGDFYEQYF
cdr3_nt: TGTGCCAGCAGCCGCAGGGGCGATTTCTACGAGCAGTACTTC

d_call: TRBD1
v_call: TRBV6-6
j_call: TRBJ1-5
cdr3_aa: CASSSTTGVDLF
cdr3_nt: TGTGCCAGCAGTTCCACGACAGGGGTCGACCTTTTT

d_call: TRBD2
v_call: TRBV2
j_call: TRBJ2-5
cdr3_aa: CASSRRGGAEETQYF
cdr3_nt: TGTGCCAGCAGCCGCCGGGGGGGGGCCGAAGAGACCCAGTACTTC

d_call: -
v_call: TRBV11-3
j_call: TRBJ2-3
cdr3_aa: CASSFRVTDTQYF
cdr3_nt: TGTGCCAGCAGCTTTCGGGTCACAGATACGCAGTATTTT

d_call: -
v_call: TRBV28
j_call: TRBJ2-3
cdr3_aa: CASSLATDTQYF
cdr3_nt: TGTGCCAGCAGTCTCGCCACAGATACGCAGTATTTT

d_call: -
v_call: TRBV7-6
j_call: TRBJ2-7
cdr3_aa: CASSLENTNSYEQYF
cdr3_nt: TGTGCCAGCAGCTTAGAGAACACCAACTCCTACGAGCAGTACTTC

d_call: -
v_call: TRBV5-4
j_call: TRBJ1-1
cdr3_aa: CASSGKNTEAFF
cdr3_nt: TGTGCCAGCAGCGGCAAGAACACTGAAGCTTTCTTT

d_call: TRBD1
v_call: TRBV7-9
j_call: TRBJ2-1
cdr3_aa: CASTLHRGAYNEQFF
cdr3_nt: TGTGCCAGCACCCTTCACAGGGGTGCTTACAATGAGCAGTTCTTC

d_call: TRBD1
v_call: TRBV12-3/TRBV12-4
j_call: TRBJ2-4
cdr3_aa: CASSRDRRDIQYF
cdr3_nt: TGTGCCAGCAGCCGGGACAGGAGGGACATTCAGTACTTC

d_call: TRBD1
v_call: TRBV27
j_call: TRBJ1-6
cdr3_aa: CASSPGQDSFNSPLHF
cdr3_nt: TGTGCCAGCAGCCCCGGACAGGACTCATTCAATTCACCCCTCCACTTT

d_call: -
v_call: TRBV24-1
j_call: TRBJ2-1
cdr3_aa: CATSGVRVEGRDPRNEQFF
cdr3_nt: TGTGCCACCAGTGGGGTGAGGGTCGAGGGTAGGGACCCAAGAAATGAGCAGTTCTTC

d_call: -
v_call: TRBV7-9
j_call: TRBJ1-5
cdr3_aa: CASGTTRAQHF
cdr3_nt: TGTGCCAGCGGGACTACAAGGGCCCAGCATTTT

d_call: -
v_call: TRBV19
j_call: TRBJ2-1
cdr3_aa: CASSISIDFHNEQFF
cdr3_nt: TGTGCCAGTAGTATAAGTATAGACTTCCACAATGAGCAGTTCTTC

d_call: -
v_call: TRBV10-1
j_call: TRBJ2-2
cdr3_aa: CASSDRRGAGELFF
cdr3_nt: TGCGCCAGCAGTGACAGAAGAGGGGCCGGGGAGCTGTTTTTT

d_call: -
v_call: TRBV4-2
j_call: TRBJ2-1
cdr3_aa: CASSQFSTGTSSYNEQFF
cdr3_nt: TGTGCCAGCAGCCAATTCTCGACTGGCACAAGCTCCTACAATGAGCAGTTCTTC

d_call: TRBD1
v_call: TRBV28
j_call: TRBJ1-1
cdr3_aa: CASSSGQGATAFF
cdr3_nt: TGTGCCAGCAGTTCTGGACAGGGGGCAACTGCTTTCTTT

d_call: -
v_call: TRBV6-6
j_call: TRBJ1-5
cdr3_aa: CASSYRGNEGQPQHF
cdr3_nt: TGTGCCAGCAGTTACAGAGGAAATGAGGGTCAGCCCCAGCATTTT

d_call: -
v_call: TRBV6-5
j_call: TRBJ1-6
cdr3_aa: CASSYPLSNSPLHF
cdr3_nt: TGTGCCAGCAGTTACCCCCTAAGTAATTCACCCCTCCACTTT

d_call: TRBD1
v_call: TRBV4-2
j_call: TRBJ1-2
cdr3_aa: CASSRHGTVDREDGYTF
cdr3_nt: TGTGCCAGCAGCCGCCACGGGACAGTTGATCGTGAGGATGGCTACACCTTC

d_call: -
v_call: TRBV5-8
j_call: TRBJ2-6
cdr3_aa: CASRRVPISNSGANVLTF
cdr3_nt: TGTGCCAGCCGGAGAGTACCAATCTCTAACTCTGGGGCCAACGTCCTGACTTTC

d_call: -
v_call: TRBV7-2
j_call: TRBJ1-5
cdr3_aa: CASSPTRGGAINQPQHF
cdr3_nt: TGTGCCAGCAGCCCCACGAGGGGGGGGGCGATCAATCAGCCCCAGCATTTT

d_call: -
v_call: TRBV29-1
j_call: TRBJ1-1
cdr3_aa: CSVERGKSDTEAFF
cdr3_nt: TGCAGCGTTGAAAGGGGAAAGTCGGACACTGAAGCTTTCTTT

d_call: -
v_call: TRBV6-6
j_call: TRBJ2-5
cdr3_aa: CASRSPETQYF
cdr3_nt: TGTGCCAGCCGCTCCCCAGAGACCCAGTACTTC

d_call: -
v_call: TRBV5-6
j_call: TRBJ2-7
cdr3_aa: CASSLDSGHFSYEQYF
cdr3_nt: TGTGCCAGCAGCTTGGACTCGGGACATTTCTCCTACGAGCAGTACTTC

d_call: -
v_call: TRBV7-9
j_call: TRBJ1-3
cdr3_aa: CASSPQTGGSGNTIYF
cdr3_nt: TGTGCCAGCAGCCCTCAGACGGGGGGCTCTGGAAACACCATATATTTT

d_call: -
v_call: TRBV7-2
j_call: TRBJ1-3
cdr3_aa: CASSLVSGTGNTIYF
cdr3_nt: TGTGCCAGCAGCTTAGTGTCAGGAACTGGAAACACCATATATTTT

d_call: -
v_call: TRBV7-8
j_call: TRBJ2-1
cdr3_aa: CASSWYGNNEQFF
cdr3_nt: TGTGCCAGCAGCTGGTACGGTAACAATGAGCAGTTCTTC

d_call: -
v_call: TRBV30
j_call: TRBJ1-2
cdr3_aa: CAWSVHLVIYGYTF
cdr3_nt: TGTGCCTGGAGTGTACATCTGGTGATCTATGGCTACACCTTC

d_call: TRBD1
v_call: TRBV28
j_call: TRBJ1-5
cdr3_aa: CASSLVGQGWHF
cdr3_nt: TGTGCCAGCAGTTTGGTGGGACAGGGGTGGCATTTT

d_call: -
v_call: TRBV19
j_call: TRBJ1-2
cdr3_aa: CASSAAGTLFLYGYTF
cdr3_nt: TGTGCCAGTAGTGCCGCCGGGACACTCTTTCTCTATGGCTACACCTTC

d_call: TRBD1
v_call: TRBV5-8
j_call: TRBJ1-5
cdr3_aa: CASSWGQGGFQPQHF
cdr3_nt: TGTGCCAGCAGCTGGGGACAGGGTGGTTTTCAGCCCCAGCATTTT